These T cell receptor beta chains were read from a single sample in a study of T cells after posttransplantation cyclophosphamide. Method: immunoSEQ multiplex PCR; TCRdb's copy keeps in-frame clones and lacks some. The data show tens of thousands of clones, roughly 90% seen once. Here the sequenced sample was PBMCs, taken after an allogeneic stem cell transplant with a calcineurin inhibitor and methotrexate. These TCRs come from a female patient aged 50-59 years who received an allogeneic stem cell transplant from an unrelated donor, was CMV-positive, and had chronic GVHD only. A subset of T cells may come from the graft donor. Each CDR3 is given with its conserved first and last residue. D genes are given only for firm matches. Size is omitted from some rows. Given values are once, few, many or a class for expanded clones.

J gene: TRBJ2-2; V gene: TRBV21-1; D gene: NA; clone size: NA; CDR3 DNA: TGTGCCAGCAGCATCAAAGCCGACCGGGACAGGGGTGACACCGGGGAGCTGTTTTTT; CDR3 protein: CASSIKADRDRGDTGELFF
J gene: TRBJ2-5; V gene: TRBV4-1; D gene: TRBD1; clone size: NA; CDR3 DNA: TGCGCCAGCAGCTCTGAACAGGGGGCTATTCTAGAGACCCAGTACTTC; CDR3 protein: CASSSEQGAILETQYF
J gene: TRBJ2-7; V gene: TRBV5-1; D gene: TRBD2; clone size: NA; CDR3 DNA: TGCGCCAGCAGTTCGGGGAGGGGCGTTTCCTACGAGCAGTACTTC; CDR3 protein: CASSSGRGVSYEQYF
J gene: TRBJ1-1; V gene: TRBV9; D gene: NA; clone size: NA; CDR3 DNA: TGTGCCAGCAGCGTAGTCCCAAGTTTGGGAGTGAACACTGAAGCTTTCTTT; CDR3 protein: CASSVVPSLGVNTEAFF
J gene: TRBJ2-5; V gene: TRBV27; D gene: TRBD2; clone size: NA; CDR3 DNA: TGTGCCACCGGGGTAGCGGGACTTTTAGAGACCCAGTACTTC; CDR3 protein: CATGVAGLLETQYF
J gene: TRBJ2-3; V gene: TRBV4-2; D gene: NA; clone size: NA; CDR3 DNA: TGTGCCAGCAGCCAAGATTTTTGGGGGAGGGGGACACCAATCACAGATACGCAGTATTTT; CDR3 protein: CASSQDFWGRGTPITDTQYF
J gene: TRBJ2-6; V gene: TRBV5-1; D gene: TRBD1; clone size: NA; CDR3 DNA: TGCGCCAGCAGCTTGGGGGCAGGGGGCTACTCTGGGGCCAACGTCCTGACTTTC; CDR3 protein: CASSLGAGGYSGANVLTF
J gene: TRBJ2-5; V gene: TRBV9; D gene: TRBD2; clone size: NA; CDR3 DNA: TGTGCCAGCAGCGTAGCGAGCGGGAGGGCGCCCCAAGAGACCCAGTACTTC; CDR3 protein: CASSVASGRAPQETQYF
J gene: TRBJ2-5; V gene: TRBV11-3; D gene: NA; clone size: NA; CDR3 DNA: TGTGCCAGCAGCTTAGGGGACACCAAGGAGCAGTACTTC; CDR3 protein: CASSLGDTKEQYF
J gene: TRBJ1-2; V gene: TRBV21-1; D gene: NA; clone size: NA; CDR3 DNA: TGTGCCAGCAGCTTGCGGACAGGTCGCGTTGGGGAGAACTATGGCTACACCTTC; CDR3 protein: CASSLRTGRVGENYGYTF
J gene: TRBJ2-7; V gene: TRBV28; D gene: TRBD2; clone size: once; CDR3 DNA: TGTGCCAGCAGACGGACTAGCAACTACGAGCAGTACTTC; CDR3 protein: CASRRTSNYEQYF
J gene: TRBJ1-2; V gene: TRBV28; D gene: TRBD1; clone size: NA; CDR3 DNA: TGTGCCAGCAGTTTATATTCCCCACGGACCGGGACAGACTATGGCTACACCTTC; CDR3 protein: CASSLYSPRTGTDYGYTF
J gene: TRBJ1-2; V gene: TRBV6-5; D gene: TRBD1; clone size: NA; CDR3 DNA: TGTGCCAGCAGTGTGGCAGGGGGCGGCTATGGCTACACCTTC; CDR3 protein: CASSVAGGGYGYTF
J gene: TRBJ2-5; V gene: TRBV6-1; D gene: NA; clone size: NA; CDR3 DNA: TGTGCCAGCAGTGAACCGGGCAGGGGACAAGAGACCCAGTACTTC; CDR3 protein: CASSEPGRGQETQYF
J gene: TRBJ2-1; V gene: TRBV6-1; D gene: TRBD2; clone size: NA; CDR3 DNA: TGTGCCAGTTTCAACTCGGGAGGGCCTGGTAATGAGCAGTTCTTC; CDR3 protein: CASFNSGGPGNEQFF
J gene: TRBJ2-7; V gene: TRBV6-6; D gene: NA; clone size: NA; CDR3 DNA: TGTGCCAGCAGTTACCTCGAGTTCCTGGAGCAGTACTTC; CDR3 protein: CASSYLEFLEQYF
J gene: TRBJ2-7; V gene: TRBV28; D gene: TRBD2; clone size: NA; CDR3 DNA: TGTGCCAGCAGTCCCCAGCTGGGCGGGAGCTTCGAGCAGTACTTC; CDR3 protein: CASSPQLGGSFEQYF
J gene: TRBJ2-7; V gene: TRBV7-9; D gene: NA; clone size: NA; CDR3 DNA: TGTGCCAGCAGCTCACAGCTCTCCTACGAGCAGTACTTC; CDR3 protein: CASSSQLSYEQYF